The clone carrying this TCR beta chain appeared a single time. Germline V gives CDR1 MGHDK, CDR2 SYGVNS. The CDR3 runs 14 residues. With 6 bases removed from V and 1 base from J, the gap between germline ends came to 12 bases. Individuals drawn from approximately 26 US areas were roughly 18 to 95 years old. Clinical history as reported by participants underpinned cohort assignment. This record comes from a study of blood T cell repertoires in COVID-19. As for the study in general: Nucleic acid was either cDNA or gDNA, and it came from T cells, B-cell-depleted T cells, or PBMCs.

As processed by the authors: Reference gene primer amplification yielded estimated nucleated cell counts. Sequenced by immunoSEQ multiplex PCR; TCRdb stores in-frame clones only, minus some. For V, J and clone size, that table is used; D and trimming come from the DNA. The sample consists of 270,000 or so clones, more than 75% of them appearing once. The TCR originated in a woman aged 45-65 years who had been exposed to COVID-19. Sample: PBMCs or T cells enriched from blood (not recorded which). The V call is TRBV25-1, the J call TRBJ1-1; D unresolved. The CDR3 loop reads CASRRTDGNTEAFF. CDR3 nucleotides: TGTGCCAGCAGACGGACTGACGGGAACACTGAAGCTTTCTTT.